A single sample gave rise to the 13 T cell receptor beta chains below, sequenced in a study of blood T cell repertoires in COVID-19. Data came from immunoSEQ multiplex PCR; TCRdb stores just in-frame clones and leaves some out. The sample contains around 140,000 clones, 88% of which appear only once. Sequenced: peripheral blood. The receptors shown here come from a man between 65 and 85 years old with acute or convalescent COVID-19.

The chain links TRBV7-2 to TRBJ1-3, with 7 bases aligning to TRBD1. The CDR3 extends over 16 amino acids. Looked up from germline, CDR1 is SGHTA and CDR2 is FQGNSA. The J segment lost 4 bases and the V segment lost 1 base, leaving 7 bases of the junction unmatched. CDR3 in DNA: TGTGCCAGCAGCTTAGGCGGACAGGTTCTAGGAAACACCATATATTTT. Translation: CASSLGGQVLGNTIYF.

The gene calls are TRBV27 and TRBJ1-4; D ambiguous. Trimming removed 2 bases from V and 4 bases from J, with 14 bases in between. Germline values: CDR1 MNHEY, CDR2 SMNVEV (reference sequence). The CDR3 is 16 residues long. The DNA of the CDR3 is TGTGCCAGCAGTTTAAGAAGCAGAGGGATTAATGAAAAACTGTTTTTT. This sequence encodes CASSLRSRGINEKLFF. Combining the CDR3 with reference TRBV27 and TRBJ1-4 gives the whole variable domain EAQVTQNPRYLITVTGKKLTVTCSQNMNHEYMSWYRQDPGLGLRQIYYSMNVEVTDKGDVPEGYKVSRKEKRNFPLILESPSPNQTSLYFCASSLRSRGINEKLFFGSGTQLSVL.

The chain combines TRBV7-9 with TRBJ1-1; 7 bases fit TRBD1. The CDR3 runs to 17 residues. From germline, CDR1 is SEHNR and CDR2 FQNEAQ (reference sequence). The trim removed 0 bases at V and 0 bases at J, leaving 7 bases unmatched. DNA of the CDR3: TGTGCCAGCAGCTTAGCCTCGGGACAGCTTATGAACACTGAAGCTTTCTTT. This translates into CASSLASGQLMNTEAFF.

This chain connects TRBV6-2 or TRBV6-3 to TRBJ1-2; D gene ambiguous. V was trimmed by 5 bases and J by 8 bases, leaving 18 bases between them. The CDR3 spans 14 residues. Germline-derived CDR1 and CDR2 are MNHEY and SVGEGT. The CDR3 DNA reads as TGTGCCAGCAGTGCACAGACTACCATCGGGGGCTACACCTTC. Translated, it gives CASSAQTTIGGYTF.

In this sample, this clone turned up once. The chain has TRBV27 and TRBJ1-6; 10 bases match TRBD1. The V and J ends lost 2 bases and 7 bases, in that order; junction bases with no gene match: 2. CDR1 MNHEY and CDR2 SMNVEV come from the germline V gene (reference sequence). The CDR3 is 15 residues long. DNA of the CDR3: TGTGCCAGCAGTTTAATGGACAGGGGGAATTCACCCCTCCACTTT. This codes for CASSLMDRGNSPLHF.

The rearrangement links TRBV5-6 to TRBJ2-5, with 9 positions matching TRBD2. CDR1 and CDR2 from the germline V gene are SGHDT and YYEEEE. The length of the CDR3 is 16 residues. The trim removed 4 bases at V and 3 bases at J, leaving 10 bases unmatched. CDR3 residues: CASSLAGLAGKETQYF. As DNA, the CDR3 is TGTGCCAGCAGCCTAGCGGGGCTAGCGGGGAAAGAGACCCAGTACTTC.

The rearrangement joins TRBV6-4 to TRBJ2-1; D is undetermined. The CDR3 has 13 amino acids. V was cut by 6 bases and J by 0 bases, with 6 bases left in between. Germline lookup yields CDR1 MRHNA and CDR2 SNTAGT. The CDR3 protein is CASSESSYNEQFF. The CDR3 bases are TGTGCCAGCAGCGAGAGCTCCTACAATGAGCAGTTCTTC.

The chain has TRBV11-2 and TRBJ2-1; 7 bases match TRBD1. Losses at the gene ends were 8 bases for V and 3 bases for J; bases not matched to a gene: 10. The CDR3 extends over 15 amino acids. Germline CDR1 is SGHAT and CDR2 is FQNNGV. CDR3 amino acids: CASGPWTGFYNEQFF. The DNA for the CDR3 is TGTGCCAGCGGTCCGTGGACAGGTTTCTACAATGAGCAGTTCTTC.

The V gene is TRBV7-3, the J gene TRBJ2-2, with TRBD2 as a possible D gene (6 bases). The CDR3 consists of 14 residues. CDR1 is SGHTA, CDR2 FQGTGA, per germline. V shed 2 bases and J shed 5 bases, with 9 bases lying between them. CDR3 in amino acids: CASSLGGGTGELFF. The CDR3 bases are TGTGCCAGCAGCTTAGGGGGAGGTACCGGGGAGCTGTTTTTT.

This clone occurred once. The chain is built from TRBV6-5 and TRBJ2-5; D is perhaps TRBD2 (5 bases). V lost 0 bases and J lost 4, with 9 bases in between. The germline CDR1 and CDR2 sequences are MNHEY and SVGAGI. The CDR3 runs to 14 residues. CDR3 nucleotide sequence: TGTGCCAGCAGTTACTCGATAAGCGGAGAGACCCAGTACTTC. Residues: CASSYSISGETQYF.

The chain has TRBV29-1 and TRBJ1-1; 12 positions agree with TRBD1. The germline V gene encodes CDR1 SQVTM and CDR2 ANQGSEA. CDR3 length equals 14 residues. Trimming took 5 bases from V and 3 from J; bases not matched to a gene: 4. The CDR3 nucleotides read TGCAGCGTTACGGGACAGGGGGCGGACACTGAAGCTTTCTTT. Protein sequence: CSVTGQGADTEAFF.

In nucleotides, the CDR3 is TGTGCCAGCAGTGATGATATTTGGGCAGCCCATCAGCCCCAGCATTTT. It is translated as CASSDDIWAAHQPQHF. V usage is TRBV6-1 and J usage is TRBJ1-5; D gene uncertain. CDR3 length: 16 amino acids. With 3 bases removed from V and 5 bases from J, the gap between germline ends came to 17 bases. Germline assignment: CDR1 MNHNS and CDR2 SASEGT.

V and J are TRBV6-5 and TRBJ2-2; 8 bases are shared with TRBD1. The junction had 8 bases not matched to a gene; V was cut back by 7 bases and J by 4 bases. Germline values: CDR1 MNHEY, CDR2 SVGAGI. The CDR3 loop spans 15 amino acids. The CDR3 spells CASNTRDRSTGELFF. The CDR3 coding sequence is TGTGCCAGCAATACCCGGGACAGGAGCACCGGGGAGCTGTTTTTT.